What follows is one T cell receptor (beta chain) and its context. The antigen is unknown. This entry is derived from a study of T cell repertoires in cytomegalovirus infection. At the level of the study: Alongside well-studied HLA-B-restricted CMV epitopes, recently identified HLA-C-restricted CMV epitopes were also used. From public TCR beta signatures came an indication of both CMV infection and matching HLA type.

Trimming left V 2 bases short and J 4 bases short, with 7 bases between. Per the germline V gene, CDR1 is SGHNT and CDR2 is YENEEA. This CDR3 region has 13 residues. Findings and caveats of the study: In two of eight donors, the top clonotype was HLA-C-restricted CMV-specific.

TCRdb called the reads again in MiXCR, with one record for every CDR3 protein. The data hold under 130,000 distinct CDR3 sequences, with under 55% observed a single time. The receptor was isolated from a human donor in good health (CMV status not recorded). Some clones in this sample may be carry-over from other donors' samples. The rearrangement joins TRBV11-3 to TRBJ2-3; maybe TRBD1 (5 bases). The material sequenced was CD8+ T cells from cultured PBMCs, taken from culture after CMV antigen stimulation. CDR3 in amino acids: CASSLRGADTQYF. CDR3 in DNA: TGTGCCAGCAGCTTAAGGGGTGCAGATACGCAGTATTTT.